Here is one T cell receptor (beta chain) with its context. What it binds is not known. Germline-derived CDR1 and CDR2 are SGHDT and YYEEEE. This CDR3 is built from 17 residues. Sample-barcoded 5' priming and a J-beta primer mix drove a second PCR of roughly 7 to 11 cycles. TCRdb reprocessed the 5' RACE reads with MiXCR, giving one entry per CDR3 protein. This repertoire shows approximately 290,000 distinct CDR3 sequences, roughly 26% found once; its top ten account for approximately 29%. The record originates from a study of blood T cells in healthy people across ages. Study results and limitations: Observed TCR beta diversity per million T cells went down as age went up. This fall followed a roughly linear course with age. Relative to aged donors, long-lived donors carried more naive CD4+ cells and displayed higher diversity.

The sample consisted of blood. V gene TRBV5-6 combines with J gene TRBJ2-5; 11 nucleotides match TRBD1. The J call is uncertain, as TRBJ2-1 better fits the DNA end. The TCR was taken from a woman between 70 and 85 years old in good health. DNA for the CDR3: TGTGCCAGCAGCACGTCCGGGACAGGGGGAATTTTCGATGAGCAGTTCTTC. Residues: CASSTSGTGGIFDEQFF.